This T cell receptor beta chain was sequenced for a study of cytomegalovirus exposure and HLA in healthy donors (dated by TCRdb to about 2017). For the wider study: An earlier analysis of a few hundred of the donors reported about 260 Gb of sequence data and 117 million unique TCR beta sequences obtained from about 179 million T cells. An early release covering more than 500 HLA-typed donors comprised approximately 290 gigabases of sequencing data and tens of millions of unique TCR sequences. Among the approximately 400 genotyped donors, approximately 82% belonged to the genetic ancestry cluster associated with self-reported Caucasian donors. The study was designed to test whether signatures of past pathogen exposure could be identified by cataloging public T cell receptors. The study profiled the T cell repertoires of about 720 subjects by immunosequencing and related them to cytomegalovirus serostatus. Along with the roughly 670-subject first cohort, a separate validation cohort of roughly 110 different subjects was used. To predict cytomegalovirus infection status, the study combined high-throughput TCR immunosequencing, statistical association of individual TCRs with disease status, and machine learning. A later analysis re-analyzed previously published TCR beta repertoires from 666 donors and added high-resolution HLA genotyping to study TCR occurrence patterns. Rather than using new phenotypic data, the later analysis identified candidate immune exposures from TCR beta sequences and from how often those sequences occurred across donors. An earlier analysis of 587 of the donors used high-throughput TCR beta sequencing to judge whether each TCR beta V gene segment behaved as functional or pseudogenic. Alongside the repertoire data, information on donor age, sex, ethnicity and CMV serostatus was compiled. In a later genetic analysis, genome-wide SNP genotypes for about 55% of the roughly 700 donors were used, and that subset was treated as a discovery cohort. Every discovery cohort repertoire had been produced on one sequencing platform. HLA typing included class I and class II loci at four-digit resolution. The number of donors typed differed by locus, with roughly 629-640 for A, B, C, DRB1 and DQB1, roughly 550 for DQA1, under 610 for DPA1, and approximately 470 for DPB1. Roughly five DR-DQ haplotypes were treated as single units for association and clustering because of strong linkage in the cohort. Among some 410 genotyped donors of the cohort, an average of about 220,000 unique TCR beta nucleotide sequences was sequenced per donor, of which about 19% were non-productive. The investigation overall reported the following: A total of fewer than 200 TCR beta chains were listed by the study as associated with cytomegalovirus. A later analysis associated 15,000 to 20,000 TCR beta sequences with specific HLA alleles at a false discovery rate of 0.05. In a later analysis, the rate of TCR association differed among HLA loci, with DRB1 alleles having the most associated TCRs and HLA-C alleles having the fewest. A cluster of highly shared sequence variants was judged likely to be a technical artifact of the sequencing pipeline. A few of the identified cytomegalovirus-associated TCR beta chains were confirmed in vitro to be specific for cytomegalovirus antigens. The authors suggested that the approach could potentially be generalized to other disease states and immunological phenotypes. Correlated functional status among segregating V segments might reflect linkage disequilibrium, but an unknown experimental factor could not be ruled out. Presence/absence analyses assumed roughly uniform sequencing depth across donors, an assumption that may not hold. Some IMGT-functional V segments, including TRBV6-2 and TRBV6-3, could not be distinguished by the 87-base-pair reads and were therefore excluded. In a later analysis, most CMV-associated TCR beta chains were found to appear HLA-restricted, with HLA associations seemingly driven largely by CMV exposure. The only immune exposure information available for the cohort was CMV serostatus. The classifier was reported to diagnose cytomegalovirus status with high specificity and sensitivity in both the original and validation cohorts. Most TCR sequences were observed very rarely across donors, whereas some public TCRs were present in many individuals. An association between a missense DCLRE1C variant and V-gene and J-gene trimming of TCR beta chains was found in a later genetic analysis and replicated in an independent cohort. A later analysis found that HLA-associated TCR beta chains were more clonally expanded and had lower generation probabilities than equally common non-associated chains. When HLA alleles, especially DR and DQ, strongly co-occurred, attributing TCR associations to individual alleles was difficult. The cohort was sequenced for TCR beta chains only, and without alpha or paired-chain data the features that could be detected were limited. Because counts were too low, roughly 18 rarely observed V segments, including chromosome 9 orphons, were left out of the earlier analysis of 500 to 650 of the donors. Because some donors lacked HLA typing at each locus, the association tests relied only on the typed subset. Broadly in line with IMGT annotations, most TCR beta V segments showed up in productive rearrangements about 87% or about 30% of the time in an earlier analysis of several hundred of the donors. A later analysis reported that several top co-occurrence clusters appeared linked to parvovirus B19, influenza, CMV and Epstein-Barr virus. In a later genetic analysis, fewer N-insertions in productive TCRs were reported among donors in an Asian-associated ancestry cluster than the roughly 700-donor mean. A further reported finding was that TCR beta sequences accurately predicted the HLA-A and HLA-B alleles for most subjects in the first cohort.

Comment on this clone: What antigen it recognizes has not been identified. One base away there is no much larger clone; base qualities are not given.

The CDR3 runs 15 amino acids, cysteine and phenylalanine included. Only the CDR3 region is kept as DNA, spanning 45 bases read in frame from base 1. The V end gives up 3 bases and the J end 7 bases, leaving 9 bases in the junction not matched to a gene. CDR1 and CDR2 are drawn from the germline V gene: SGHAT, FQNNGV. Library method: the immunoSEQ multiplex PCR assay. For the multiplex PCR, a mixture combining 60 forward primers for TCR Vbeta segments and 13 reverse primers for TCR Jbeta segments was used. The CDR3 region of rearranged TCR beta genes was amplified from genomic DNA by a multiplex PCR assay. The Illumina HiSeq System was used to sequence the amplified TCR beta libraries as 87-base-pair reads. On the authors' methods: A later analysis counted approximately 76 million unique TCR beta chains across the approximately 700 repertoires, and roughly 9.9 million of these chains were shared by at least two donors. A nearest-neighbor algorithm error-corrected the raw reads and collapsed the reads into unique sequences, merging closely related sequences to remove PCR and sequencing errors. Alignment of CDR3 sequences to IMGT reference sequences was used to assign V, D and J gene segments. Each retained sequence needed at least a six-nucleotide match to both a V gene segment and a J gene segment. Rearrangements were called productive when the CDR3 lacked stop codons and stayed in frame with V and J; all others were non-productive. CDR3 was defined according to IMGT convention as the region running from the second conserved V-encoded cysteine to the conserved J-encoded phenylalanine. In an earlier analysis of around 570 of the donors, sequences lacking an unambiguous match to a single V gene segment were excluded. An earlier analysis of fewer than 650 of the donors classified V segments as functional when productive rearrangements were above 56.7% and as segregating when the standard deviation between donors was above 5%. A statistical classification framework was built for diagnosing cytomegalovirus status from the catalog of TCR beta chain sequences. In a later analysis, TCR nucleotide sequences were compared against IMGT/GENE-DB human TR gene sequences so that V and J genes could be assigned. Using the TCRdist pipeline, a later analysis assigned CDR3 sequences along with most-parsimonious VDJ recombination scenarios. In a later analysis, each TCR beta chain was defined by its CDR3 amino acid sequence together with its V-gene family, and reads without a unique V-gene family were excluded. To address suspected cross-contamination and a sequencing artifact, a later analysis removed under 600 highly shared, low-generation-probability nucleotide sequences. A later analysis calculated a clonal expansion index for each public chain from normalized within-repertoire ranks of inferred template counts. Generation probabilities in a later analysis came from a VDJ recombination model fitted to out-of-frame rearrangements, and those results were checked against IGoR. In a later analysis, hypergeometric tests were used to score TCR-TCR, TCR-HLA and TCR-CMV co-occurrence, with a repertoire-size bias correction applied to TCR pairs. To estimate false discovery rates, a later analysis permuted the HLA or CMV assignments 20 times. A later analysis grouped co-occurring TCRs with DBSCAN, adding TCRdist sequence similarity when clustering within HLA-allele-positive subsets. Co-occurrence clustering excluded repertoires with fewer than 30,000 or more than 120,000 public chains, plus five with anomalous nucleotide sharing. This immuneACCESS table, as held by TCRdb, lists in-frame sequences with V and J called but not all clones. Of the missing ones, under half trace to an unresolved V gene in checked studies; the others have no known cause. V and J calls and clone size are given by that table; D and trimming were obtained from the DNA. The sample records approximately 140,000 clones, 70% to 80% of which are singletons. The ten largest clones take up approximately 3.7% of the sample.

In total, roughly 670 healthy bone marrow donors made up the cohort. At the time of sampling, all cohort members were nominally healthy, though unrecorded immune exposures were likely present. Of the approximately 700 cohort members, more than 250 had a positive CMV serostatus and roughly 370 had a negative one, while no CMV serostatus was recorded for the donor. A peripheral blood sample was provided by each donor, and peripheral blood mononuclear cells were used for TCR beta sequencing. The Qiagen DNeasy Blood Extraction Kit was used to extract genomic DNA from the blood cell samples. Sequencing input: PBMCs. The V gene is TRBV11-2 and the J gene is TRBJ1-1, with 9 central nucleotides matching TRBD1. The TCR was taken from a human donor in good health. The DNA sequence is TGTGCCAGCAGCTTGACCCCGGGACAGGGCCGTGAAGCTTTCTTT. It translates as CASSLTPGQGREAFF.